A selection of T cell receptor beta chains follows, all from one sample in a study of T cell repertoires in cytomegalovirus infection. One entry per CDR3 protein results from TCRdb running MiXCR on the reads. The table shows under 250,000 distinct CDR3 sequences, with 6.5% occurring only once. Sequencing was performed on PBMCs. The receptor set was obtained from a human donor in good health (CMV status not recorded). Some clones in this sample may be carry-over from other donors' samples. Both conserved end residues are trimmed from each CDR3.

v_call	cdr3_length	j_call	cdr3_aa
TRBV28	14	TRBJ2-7	ASSLFAGGSSYEQY
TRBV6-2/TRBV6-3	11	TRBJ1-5	ASSWGGNQPQH
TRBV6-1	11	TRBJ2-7	ASSPLASYEQY
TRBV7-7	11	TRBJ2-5	ASSLSGIGTQY
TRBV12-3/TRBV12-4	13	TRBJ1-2	ASSLVEDYLYGYT
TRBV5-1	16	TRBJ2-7	ASSLGGLAGGSTYEQY
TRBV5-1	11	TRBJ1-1	ASSPEVNTEAF
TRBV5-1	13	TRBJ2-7	ASSSQDRGAYEQY
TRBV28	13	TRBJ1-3	ASSPTRASGNTIY
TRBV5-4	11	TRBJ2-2	ASSLRVPGELF
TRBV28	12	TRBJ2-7	ATRTGTLAYEQY
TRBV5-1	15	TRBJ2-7	ASSFASPGTGSYEQY
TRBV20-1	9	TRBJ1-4	SASGLEKLF
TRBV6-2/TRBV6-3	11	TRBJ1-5	ASVMDGNQPQH
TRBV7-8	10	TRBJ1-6	ASSQINSPLH
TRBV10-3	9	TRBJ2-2	AIGFPGELF
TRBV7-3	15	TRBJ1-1	ASSLVAGGRGATEAF
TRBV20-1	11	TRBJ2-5	SPNYRGLETQY
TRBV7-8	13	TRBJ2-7	ASSSTRRALYEQY
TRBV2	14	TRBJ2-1	ASRGGLAGGLGEQF
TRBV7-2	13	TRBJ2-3	ASSLQRGGADTQY
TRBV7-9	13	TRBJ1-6	ASSLGGVDNSPLH
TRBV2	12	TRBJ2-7	ASIPAQGTHEQY